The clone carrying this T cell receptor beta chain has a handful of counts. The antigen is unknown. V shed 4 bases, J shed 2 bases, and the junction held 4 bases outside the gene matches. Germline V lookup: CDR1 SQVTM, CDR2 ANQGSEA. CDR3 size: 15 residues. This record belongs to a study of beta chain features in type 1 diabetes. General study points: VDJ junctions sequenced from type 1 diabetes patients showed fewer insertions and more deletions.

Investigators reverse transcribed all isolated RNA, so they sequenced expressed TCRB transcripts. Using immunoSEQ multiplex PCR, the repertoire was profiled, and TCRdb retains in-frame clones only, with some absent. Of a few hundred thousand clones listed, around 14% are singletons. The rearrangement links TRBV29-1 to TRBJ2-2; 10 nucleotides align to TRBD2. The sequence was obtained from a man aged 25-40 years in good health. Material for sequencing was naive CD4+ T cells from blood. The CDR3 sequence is CSVAGLAANTGELFF. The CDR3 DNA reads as TGCAGCGTTGCCGGACTAGCGGCTAACACCGGGGAGCTGTTTTTT.